The 5 T cell receptor beta chains below were found in one sample sequenced in a study of identical twins (dated by TCRdb to about 2016). Library creation used 5' RACE. The sample was run on an Illumina HiSeq 2000. TCRdb passed the public sequencing reads through fastp at Q25 and MiXCR, retaining productive beta sequences. All rows with the same CDR3 protein become a single entry with the most common DNA and genes. The sample table contains some 440,000 distinct CDR3 sequences; only one count was recorded for 24% of them. Over 2.5% of the sample belongs to the ten largest clones. These data also featured in a second study, about T cells expressing NK-cell markers.

Sequencing used CD4+ T cells sorted from blood. All receptors come from a woman aged 18-30 years in good health.

CDR3 in amino acids: CASSLGKTGDEQYF. CDR3 DNA: TGCGCCAGCAGCCTCGGAAAGACAGGAGACGAGCAGTACTTC. The rearrangement joins TRBV5-1 to TRBJ2-7, with TRBD1 as a possible D gene (6 bases). V lost 4 bases and J lost 5, with 16 bases in between. CDR1 is SGHRS and CDR2 is YFSETQ in the germline V gene. The CDR3 runs to 14 residues. Full variable domain (missing parts from reference TRBV5-1 and TRBJ2-7): KAGVTQTPRYLIKTRGQQVTLSCSPISGHRSVSWYQQTPGQGLQFLFEYFSETQRNKGNFPGRFSGRQFSNSRSEMNVSTLELGDSALYLCASSLGKTGDEQYFGPGTRLTVT.

The chain couples TRBV5-1 to TRBJ2-3; 8 bases agree with TRBD2. The germline V gene has CDR1 SGHRS and CDR2 YFSETQ. After removal of 2 bases from V and 2 bases from J, the junction contained 4 bases not matched to a gene. The CDR3 sequence is 15 residues long. CDR3 residues: CASSFQRGTTDTQYF. The DNA for the CDR3 is TGCGCCAGCAGCTTTCAGCGGGGGACCACAGATACGCAGTATTTT.

This clonotype was picked up a small number of times. The rearrangement joins TRBV2 to TRBJ2-7; D is unresolved. This CDR3 region has 13 residues. V lost 0 bases, J lost 7 bases, and 10 bases lay in between. Germline V gene lookup returns CDR1 SNHLY and CDR2 FYNNEI. The CDR3 reads CASSEANRGEQYF. The CDR3 region has the DNA TGTGCCAGCAGTGAAGCGAATCGTGGGGAGCAGTACTTC.

The gene calls are TRBV12-3 or TRBV12-4 and TRBJ2-1; D is ambiguous. The CDR3 has 16 residues. V was shortened by 7 bases and J by 4 bases, with 20 bases between the two germline ends. The CDR3 loop is CASKPWKGRQYNEQFF. The CDR3 nucleotides are TGTGCCAGCAAACCGTGGAAAGGACGACAATACAATGAGCAGTTCTTC.

This clonotype was detected a few times. The chain joins TRBV5-1 to TRBJ2-3; the D is unclear. Germline V gene lookup returns CDR1 SGHRS and CDR2 YFSETQ. The CDR3 sequence is 14 residues long. Trimming shortened V by 4 bases and J by 2 bases, and 11 bases separated the two germline ends. CDR3 coding DNA: TGCGCCAGCAGCCCGACGAGCGCCACAGATACGCAGTATTTT. This gives the protein CASSPTSATDTQYF.